The rows below give T cell receptor beta chains drawn from one sample of a study of cytomegalovirus exposure and HLA in healthy donors. TCRdb's copy holds only in-frame clones and misses some; the assay was immunoSEQ multiplex PCR. The sample lists approximately 190,000 clones, roughly 82% seen once, with about 2.6% in the top ten. The specimen sequenced was PBMCs. The origin of the receptors is a woman aged 50 to 60 in good health and CMV-seropositive. Each CDR3 is given with its conserved first and last residue. The D gene is left open where the match is weak. Some rows mark clone size as missing; the rest say once, few, many or name a class of expanded clone.

TRBV6-1	-	TRBJ2-7	-	CASSELTGSSYEQYF	TGTGCCAGCAGTGAGTTGACAGGTTCCTCCTACGAGCAGTACTTC
TRBV19	-	TRBJ2-3	-	CASSQAGSTDTQYF	TGTGCCAGTAGCCAGGCGGGGAGCACAGATACGCAGTATTTT
TRBV7-9	once	TRBJ2-7	-	CASSLGGGGREQYF	TGTGCCAGCAGCTTAGGGGGGGGCGGGCGCGAGCAGTACTTC
TRBV21-1	-	TRBJ2-7	-	CASSISRGQAPYEQYF	TGTGCCAGCAGCATCTCCCGAGGACAGGCCCCCTACGAGCAGTACTTC
TRBV6-1	once	TRBJ1-5	-	CASSPRDSNQPQHF	TGTGCCAGCAGTCCCCGGGACTCTAATCAGCCCCAGCATTTT
TRBV6-6	-	TRBJ2-7	TRBD2	CASSFTTGLAYEQYF	TGTGCCAGCAGCTTCACTACCGGACTAGCCTACGAGCAGTACTTC
TRBV10-1	-	TRBJ2-3	-	CASSGSSGGTDTQYF	TGCGCCAGCAGTGGATCTAGTGGAGGCACAGATACGCAGTATTTT
TRBV7-8	-	TRBJ2-2	-	CASSLESGEVSVAGELFF	TGTGCCAGCAGCTTAGAATCGGGGGAGGTCTCGGTGGCCGGGGAGCTGTTTTTT
TRBV6-5	-	TRBJ1-5	-	CASSGGGQPQHF	TGTGCCAGCTCGGGAGGCGGCCAGCCCCAGCATTTT
TRBV28	-	TRBJ2-5	TRBD1	CASSSTGTGLFGTQYF	TGTGCCAGCAGTTCAACCGGGACAGGCCTTTTCGGGACCCAGTACTTC
TRBV18	-	TRBJ2-5	TRBD1	CASSPPSQGWKTQYF	TGTGCCAGCTCACCACCATCACAGGGGTGGAAGACCCAGTACTTC
TRBV18	-	TRBJ2-2	-	CASSPITLSNTGELFF	TGTGCCAGCTCACCAATCACACTATCGAACACCGGGGAGCTGTTTTTT
TRBV6-5	-	TRBJ1-1	TRBD1	CASRQTGKNTEAFF	TGTGCCAGCAGGCAGACAGGGAAGAACACTGAAGCTTTCTTT
TRBV4-3	-	TRBJ1-2	-	CASSQDSSGNYGYTF	TGCGCCAGCAGCCAAGACTCAAGCGGAAACTATGGCTACACCTTC
TRBV6-1	once	TRBJ1-3	TRBD1	CASSPQGNPGNTIYF	TGTGCCAGCAGTCCACAGGGGAACCCTGGAAACACCATATATTTT
TRBV15	-	TRBJ2-7	TRBD1	CATSRGDRGFEQYF	TGTGCCACCAGCAGAGGTGACAGGGGGTTCGAGCAGTACTTC
TRBV29-1	-	TRBJ1-2	-	CSVGTSRGGRNYGYTF	TGCAGCGTTGGAACCTCGCGGGGGGGAAGGAACTATGGCTACACCTTC
TRBV12-5	-	TRBJ1-1	-	CASGSPGSSKGDTEAFF	TGTGCTAGTGGTTCCCCCGGGTCGTCTAAAGGGGACACTGAAGCTTTCTTT